This T cell receptor (beta chain) was observed in a study of blood T cell repertoires in COVID-19. Study summary: The United States, Italy and Spain provided the acute and convalescent COVID-19 samples. PBMCs, B-cell-depleted T cells, or T cells were the source of the cDNA or gDNA that made up the material.

V was cut by 4 bases and J by 2 bases, with 14 bases left in between. This CDR3 is built from 15 residues. The germline CDR1 and CDR2 sequences are SEHNR and FQNEAQ (reference sequence). As handled by the study authors: Estimation of nucleated cell counts relied on the amplification of reference gene primers. Clones were read by immunoSEQ multiplex PCR, and TCRdb kept only the in-frame ones, dropping some. That table supplies the V and J calls and clone size; D and trimming were determined from the DNA. The table has under 250,000 clones, about 86% seen once. The receptor was isolated from a man aged 50-60 years with active or convalescent COVID-19. The source material was peripheral blood. The chain recombines TRBV7-9 with TRBJ1-2; D may be TRBD1 (5 bases). CDR3 DNA sequence: TGTGCCAGCAGCTCCGTAGGCAGGGCGAACTATGGCTACACCTTC. Residues: CASSSVGRANYGYTF.